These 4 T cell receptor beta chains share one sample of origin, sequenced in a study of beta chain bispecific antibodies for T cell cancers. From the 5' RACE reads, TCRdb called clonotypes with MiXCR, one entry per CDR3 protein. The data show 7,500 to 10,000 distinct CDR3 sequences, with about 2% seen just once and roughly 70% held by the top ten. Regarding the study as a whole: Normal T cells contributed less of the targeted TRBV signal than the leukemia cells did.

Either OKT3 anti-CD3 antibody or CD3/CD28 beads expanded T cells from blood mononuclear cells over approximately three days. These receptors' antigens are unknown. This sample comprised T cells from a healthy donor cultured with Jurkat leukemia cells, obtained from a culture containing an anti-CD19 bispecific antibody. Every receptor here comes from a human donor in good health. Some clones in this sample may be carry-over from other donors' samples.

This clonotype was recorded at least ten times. CDR3 protein: CASSLVGQTDTQYF. The CDR3 coding sequence is TGTGCCAGCTCACTTGTAGGACAGACAGATACGCAGTATTTT. This sequence joins TRBV18 and TRBJ2-3; D possibly corresponds to TRBD1 (6 bases). Germline loops: CDR1 KGHSH, CDR2 LQKENI. The CDR3 is made up of 14 amino acids. The germline V and J ends were trimmed by 4 bases and 3 bases, with 11 bases remaining between them.

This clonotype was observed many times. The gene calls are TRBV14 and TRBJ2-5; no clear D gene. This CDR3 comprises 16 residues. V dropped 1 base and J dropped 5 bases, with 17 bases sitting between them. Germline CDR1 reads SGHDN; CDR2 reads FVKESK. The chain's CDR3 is CASSQAGPPRRETQYF. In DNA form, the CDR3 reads TGTGCCAGCAGCCAAGCCGGGCCGCCGCGAAGGGAGACCCAGTACTTC.

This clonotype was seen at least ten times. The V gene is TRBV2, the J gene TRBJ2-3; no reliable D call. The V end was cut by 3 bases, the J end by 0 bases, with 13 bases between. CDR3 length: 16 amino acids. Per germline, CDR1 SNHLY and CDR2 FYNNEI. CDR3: CASSDPPVGSTDTQYF. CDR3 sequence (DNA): TGTGCCAGCAGTGATCCCCCTGTGGGGAGCACAGATACGCAGTATTTT.

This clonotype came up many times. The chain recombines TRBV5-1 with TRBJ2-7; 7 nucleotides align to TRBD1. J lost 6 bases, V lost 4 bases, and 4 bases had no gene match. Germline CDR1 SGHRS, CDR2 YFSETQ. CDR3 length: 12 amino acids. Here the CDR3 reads CASSAQGREQYF. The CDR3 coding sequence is TGCGCCAGCAGCGCACAGGGGCGCGAGCAGTACTTC.